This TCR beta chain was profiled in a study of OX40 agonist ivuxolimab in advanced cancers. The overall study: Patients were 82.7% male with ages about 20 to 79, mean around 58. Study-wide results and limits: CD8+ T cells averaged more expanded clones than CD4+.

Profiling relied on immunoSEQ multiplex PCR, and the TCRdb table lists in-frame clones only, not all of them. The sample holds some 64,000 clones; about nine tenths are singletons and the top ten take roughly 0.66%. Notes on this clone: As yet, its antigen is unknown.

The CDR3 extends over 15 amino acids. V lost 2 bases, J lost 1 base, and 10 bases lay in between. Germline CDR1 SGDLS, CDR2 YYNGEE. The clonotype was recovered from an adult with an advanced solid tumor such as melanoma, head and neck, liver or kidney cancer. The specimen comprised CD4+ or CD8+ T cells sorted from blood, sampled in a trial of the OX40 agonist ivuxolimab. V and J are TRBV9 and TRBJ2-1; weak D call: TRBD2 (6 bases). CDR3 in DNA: TGTGCCAGCAGCGTGGAGGGGCAGTCCTACAATGAGCAGTTCTTC. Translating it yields CASSVEGQSYNEQFF.